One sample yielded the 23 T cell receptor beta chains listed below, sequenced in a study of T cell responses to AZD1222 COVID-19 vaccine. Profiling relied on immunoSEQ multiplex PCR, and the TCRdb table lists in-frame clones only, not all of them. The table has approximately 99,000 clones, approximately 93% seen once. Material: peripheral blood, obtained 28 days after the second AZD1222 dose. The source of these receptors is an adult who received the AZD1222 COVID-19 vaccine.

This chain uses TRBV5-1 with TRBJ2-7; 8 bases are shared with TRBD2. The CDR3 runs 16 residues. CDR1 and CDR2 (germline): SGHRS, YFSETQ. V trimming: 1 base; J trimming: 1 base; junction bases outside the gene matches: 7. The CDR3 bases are TGCGCCAGCAGCTTGCAGCCTAGCGGGTCGTCCTACGAGCAGTACTTC. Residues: CASSLQPSGSSYEQYF.

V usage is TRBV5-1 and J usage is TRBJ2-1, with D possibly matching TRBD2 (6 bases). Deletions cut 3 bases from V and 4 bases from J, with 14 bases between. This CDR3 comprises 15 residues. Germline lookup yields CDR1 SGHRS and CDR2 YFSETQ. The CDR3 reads CASSSGTYLYNEQFF. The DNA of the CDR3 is TGCGCCAGCAGCTCGGGGACTTACCTATACAATGAGCAGTTCTTC.

The CDR3 nucleotides read TGTGCCAGCAGTTTTCGACAGGGCTACGAGCAGTACTTC. Translated: CASSFRQGYEQYF. The gene calls are TRBV28 and TRBJ2-7; TRBD1 matches 7 bases. CDR1 MDHEN and CDR2 SYDVKM come from the germline V gene. J was trimmed by 3 bases and V by 3 bases; bases with no gene match: 2. The CDR3 loop spans 13 amino acids.

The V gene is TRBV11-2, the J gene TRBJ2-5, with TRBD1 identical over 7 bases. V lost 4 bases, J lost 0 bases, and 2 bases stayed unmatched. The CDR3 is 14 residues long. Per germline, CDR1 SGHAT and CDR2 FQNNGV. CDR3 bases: TGTGCCAGCAGCTGGGGACAGTACCAAGAGACCCAGTACTTC. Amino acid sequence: CASSWGQYQETQYF.

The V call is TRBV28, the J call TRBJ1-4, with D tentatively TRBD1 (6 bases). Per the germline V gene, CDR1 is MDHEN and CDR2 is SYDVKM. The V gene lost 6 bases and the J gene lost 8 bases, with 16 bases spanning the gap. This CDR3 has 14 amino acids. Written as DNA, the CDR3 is TGTGCCAGCAGCGGTGGACAGATGGGGGAAAAACTGTTTTTT. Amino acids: CASSGGQMGEKLFF.

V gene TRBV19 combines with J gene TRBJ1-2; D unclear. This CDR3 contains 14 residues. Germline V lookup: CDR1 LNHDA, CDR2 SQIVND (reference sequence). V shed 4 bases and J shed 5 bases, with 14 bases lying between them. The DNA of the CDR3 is TGTGCCAGTAGTACTCAGCCCGACCCTTATGGCTACACCTTC. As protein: CASSTQPDPYGYTF.

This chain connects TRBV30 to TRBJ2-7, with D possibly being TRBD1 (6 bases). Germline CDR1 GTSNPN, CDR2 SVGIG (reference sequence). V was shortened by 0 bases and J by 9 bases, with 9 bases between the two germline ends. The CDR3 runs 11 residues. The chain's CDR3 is CAWSVQGTQYF. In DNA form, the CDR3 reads TGTGCCTGGAGTGTCCAGGGGACGCAGTACTTC.

The CDR3 loop is CASSRVGQGYGYTF. The CDR3 DNA sequence: TGTGCCAGCAGTCGTGTTGGACAGGGGTATGGCTACACCTTC. V gene TRBV7-6 combines with J gene TRBJ1-2, with 9 bases matching TRBD1. CDR3 length equals 14 residues. The germline CDR1 and CDR2 sequences are SGHVS and FNYEAQ. The V segment lost 6 bases and the J segment 5 bases; nucleotides outside the gene matches: 7.

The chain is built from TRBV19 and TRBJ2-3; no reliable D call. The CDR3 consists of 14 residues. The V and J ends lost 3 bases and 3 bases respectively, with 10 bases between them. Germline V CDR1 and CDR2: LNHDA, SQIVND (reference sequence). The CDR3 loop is CASSISPGTDTQYF. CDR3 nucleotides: TGTGCCAGTAGTATTAGTCCCGGGACAGATACGCAGTATTTT.

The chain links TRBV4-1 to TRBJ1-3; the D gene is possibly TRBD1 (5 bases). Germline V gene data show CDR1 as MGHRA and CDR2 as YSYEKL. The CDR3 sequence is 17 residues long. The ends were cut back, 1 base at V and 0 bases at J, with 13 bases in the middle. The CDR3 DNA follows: TGCGCCAGCAGCCAAGCCCGGGGCAGAGACTCTGGAAACACCATATATTTT. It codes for CASSQARGRDSGNTIYF.

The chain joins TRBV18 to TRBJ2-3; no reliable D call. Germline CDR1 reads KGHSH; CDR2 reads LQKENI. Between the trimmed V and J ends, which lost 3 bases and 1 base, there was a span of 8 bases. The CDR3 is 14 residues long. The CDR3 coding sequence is TGTGCCAGCTCACCTCCGTTCGGCACAGATACGCAGTATTTT. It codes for CASSPPFGTDTQYF.

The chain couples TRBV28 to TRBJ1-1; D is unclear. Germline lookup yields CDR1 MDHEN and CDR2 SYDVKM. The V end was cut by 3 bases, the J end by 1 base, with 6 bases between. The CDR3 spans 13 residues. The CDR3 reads CASSFAPNTEAFF. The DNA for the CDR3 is TGTGCCAGCAGTTTTGCTCCGAACACTGAAGCTTTCTTT.

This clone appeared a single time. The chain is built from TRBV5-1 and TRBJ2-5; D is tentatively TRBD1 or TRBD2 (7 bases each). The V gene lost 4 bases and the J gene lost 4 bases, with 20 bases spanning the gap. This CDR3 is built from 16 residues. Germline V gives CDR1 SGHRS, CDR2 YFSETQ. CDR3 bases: TGCGCCAGCAGCCCGGTGACAGGGAGGGTCGGAGAGACCCAGTACTTC. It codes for CASSPVTGRVGETQYF.

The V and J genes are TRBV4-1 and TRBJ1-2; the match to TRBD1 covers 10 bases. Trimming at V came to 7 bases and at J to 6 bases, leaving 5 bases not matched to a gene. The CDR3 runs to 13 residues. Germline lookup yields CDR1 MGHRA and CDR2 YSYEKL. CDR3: CASTAGTGDGYTF. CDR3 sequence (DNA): TGCGCCAGCACCGCGGGGACAGGGGATGGCTACACCTTC.

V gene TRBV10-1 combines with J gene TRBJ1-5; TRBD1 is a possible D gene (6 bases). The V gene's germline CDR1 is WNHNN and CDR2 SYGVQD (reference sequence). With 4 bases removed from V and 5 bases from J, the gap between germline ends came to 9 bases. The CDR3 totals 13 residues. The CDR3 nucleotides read TGCGCCAGCAGTGCAGGGGAGTATCAGCCCCAGCATTTT. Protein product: CASSAGEYQPQHF.

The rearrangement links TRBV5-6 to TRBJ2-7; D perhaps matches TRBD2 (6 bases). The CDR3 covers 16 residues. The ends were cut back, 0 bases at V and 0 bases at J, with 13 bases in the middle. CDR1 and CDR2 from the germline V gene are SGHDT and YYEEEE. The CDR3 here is CASSLGLLDYSYEQYF. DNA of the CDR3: TGTGCCAGCAGCTTGGGGTTATTGGACTACTCCTACGAGCAGTACTTC. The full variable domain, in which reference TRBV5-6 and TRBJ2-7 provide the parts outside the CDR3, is DAGVTQSPTHLIKTRGQQVTLRCSPKSGHDTVSWYQQALGQGPQFIFQYYEEEERQRGNFPDRFSGHQFPNYSSELNVNALLLGDSALYLCASSLGLLDYSYEQYFGPGTRLTVT.

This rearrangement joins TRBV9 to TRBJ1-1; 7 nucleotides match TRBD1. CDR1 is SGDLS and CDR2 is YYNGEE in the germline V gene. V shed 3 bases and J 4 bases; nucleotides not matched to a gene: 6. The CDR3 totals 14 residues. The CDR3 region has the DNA TGTGCCAGCAGCGGACGACAGGGTGGCACTGAAGCTTTCTTT. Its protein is CASSGRQGGTEAFF.

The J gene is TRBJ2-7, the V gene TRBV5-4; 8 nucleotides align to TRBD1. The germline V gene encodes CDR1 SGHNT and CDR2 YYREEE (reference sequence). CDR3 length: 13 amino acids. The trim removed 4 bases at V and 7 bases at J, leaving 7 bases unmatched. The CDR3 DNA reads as TGTGCCAGCAGCAATCAGGGGGCGTGGGAGCAGTACTTC. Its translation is CASSNQGAWEQYF. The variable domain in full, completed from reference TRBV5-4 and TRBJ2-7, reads ETGVTQSPTHLIKTRGQQVTLRCSSQSGHNTVSWYQQALGQGPQFIFQYYREEENGRGNFPPRFSGLQFPNYSSELNVNALELDDSALYLCASSNQGAWEQYFGPGTRLTVT.

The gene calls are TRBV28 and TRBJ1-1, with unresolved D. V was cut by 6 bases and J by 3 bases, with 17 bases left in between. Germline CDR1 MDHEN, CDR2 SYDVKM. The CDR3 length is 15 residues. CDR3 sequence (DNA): TGTGCCAGCAGCTCCGGCGGTGTTGGGGACACTGAAGCTTTCTTT. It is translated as CASSSGGVGDTEAFF.

CDR3 region: CARSLGVGTAKNIQYF. DNA for the CDR3: TGTGCCAGAAGCTTGGGGGTGGGGACGGCCAAAAACATTCAGTACTTC. The rearrangement uses TRBV5-3 and TRBJ2-4, with D tentatively TRBD1 or TRBD2 (5 bases each). TRBV5-3 is reported as an ORF; its role is uncertain. The CDR3 extends over 16 amino acids. V was cut by 0 bases and J by 1 base, with 11 bases left in between.

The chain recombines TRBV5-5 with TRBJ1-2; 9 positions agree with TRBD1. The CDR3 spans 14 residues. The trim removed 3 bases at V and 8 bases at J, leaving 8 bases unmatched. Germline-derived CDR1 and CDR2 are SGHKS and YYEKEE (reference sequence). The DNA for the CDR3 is TGTGCCAGCAGCTCCGGGACAGGGATTTGGGGCTACACCTTC. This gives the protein CASSSGTGIWGYTF.

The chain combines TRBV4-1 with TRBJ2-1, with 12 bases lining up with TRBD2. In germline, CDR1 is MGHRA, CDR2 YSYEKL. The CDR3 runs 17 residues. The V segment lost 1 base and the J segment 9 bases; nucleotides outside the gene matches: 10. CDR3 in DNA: TGCGCCAGCAGCCAAGCCCCGACTAGCGGGAGTATGATTGAGCAGTTCTTC. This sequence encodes CASSQAPTSGSMIEQFF.

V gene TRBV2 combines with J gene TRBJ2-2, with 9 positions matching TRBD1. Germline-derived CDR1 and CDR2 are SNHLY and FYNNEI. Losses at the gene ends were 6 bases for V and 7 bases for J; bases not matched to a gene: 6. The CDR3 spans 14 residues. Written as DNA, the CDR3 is TGTGCCAGCAGAGCCGGGACAGGGAACGGGGAGCTGTTTTTT. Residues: CASRAGTGNGELFF.